This T cell receptor beta chain was observed in a study of OX40 agonist ivuxolimab in advanced cancers. Turning to the study itself: Patients received intravenous ivuxolimab every 2 weeks at 0.01 to 10 mg/kg.

Measured with immunoSEQ multiplex PCR; TCRdb has only the in-frame clones, and not every one. The table has roughly 65,000 clones, roughly 80% seen once. This receptor was obtained from an adult with an advanced solid tumor such as melanoma, head and neck, liver or kidney cancer. The source was CD4+ or CD8+ T cells sorted from blood, collected in a trial of the OX40 agonist ivuxolimab.

CDR3: CASSRQGRDNEQFF. In nucleotides, the CDR3 is TGTGCCAGCAGCAGACAGGGTAGGGACAATGAGCAGTTCTTC. The V and J genes are TRBV7-2 and TRBJ2-1; 7 positions agree with TRBD1. V trimming: 5 bases; J trimming: 5 bases; junction bases outside the gene matches: 6. Germline-derived CDR1 and CDR2 are SGHTA and FQGNSA. This CDR3 contains 14 residues.